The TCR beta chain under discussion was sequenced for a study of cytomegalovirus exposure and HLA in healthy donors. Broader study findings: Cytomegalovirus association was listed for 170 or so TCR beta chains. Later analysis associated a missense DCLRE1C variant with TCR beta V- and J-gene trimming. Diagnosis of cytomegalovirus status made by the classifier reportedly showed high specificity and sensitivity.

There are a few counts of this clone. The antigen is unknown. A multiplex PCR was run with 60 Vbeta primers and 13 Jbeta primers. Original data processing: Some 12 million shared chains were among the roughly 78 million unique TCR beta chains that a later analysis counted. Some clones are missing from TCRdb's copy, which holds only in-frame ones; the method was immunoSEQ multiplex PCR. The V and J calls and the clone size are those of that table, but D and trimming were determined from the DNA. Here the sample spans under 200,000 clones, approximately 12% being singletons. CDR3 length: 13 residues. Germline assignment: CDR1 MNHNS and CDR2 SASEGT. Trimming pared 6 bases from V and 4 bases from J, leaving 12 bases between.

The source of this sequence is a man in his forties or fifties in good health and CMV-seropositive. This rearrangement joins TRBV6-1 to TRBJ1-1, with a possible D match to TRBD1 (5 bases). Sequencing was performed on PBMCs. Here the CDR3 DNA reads TGTGCCAGCAGGTTTGGGGGGGGCACTGAAGCTTTCTTT. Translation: CASRFGGGTEAFF.